This TCR beta chain came from a study of blood T cell repertoires in COVID-19. On the study more broadly: COVID-19 samples collected from the United States, Italy and Spain covered acute and convalescent phases.

Per the original methods: Amplification of reference gene primers provided the estimated nucleated cell counts. The assay was immunoSEQ multiplex PCR, and TCRdb's table has in-frame clones only and misses some. The DNA gave D and trimming, while V, J and clone size come from that table. This sample has a few hundred thousand clones; roughly nine tenths occur once, and the top ten carry under 4%. CDR1 and CDR2 (germline): LNHDA, SQIVND (reference sequence). CDR3 length: 16 residues. Unmatched junction bases numbered 10, after V lost 1 base and J lost 10 bases. Participants spanned ages about 18 to 100 years and resided in about two dozen US areas. Participants were placed into cohorts based on the clinical history they reported.

Sequenced material: PBMCs or T cells enriched from blood (not recorded which). This chain connects TRBV19 to TRBJ2-1; 10 bases line up with TRBD2. The sequence derives from a woman under 30 in a cohort exposed to, infected with or recovered from COVID-19 (not recorded which). CDR3 in DNA: TGTGCCAGTAGTATAGGCCAAGCGGGGGGGCTTCGAGAGCAGTTCTTC. Its translation: CASSIGQAGGLREQFF.